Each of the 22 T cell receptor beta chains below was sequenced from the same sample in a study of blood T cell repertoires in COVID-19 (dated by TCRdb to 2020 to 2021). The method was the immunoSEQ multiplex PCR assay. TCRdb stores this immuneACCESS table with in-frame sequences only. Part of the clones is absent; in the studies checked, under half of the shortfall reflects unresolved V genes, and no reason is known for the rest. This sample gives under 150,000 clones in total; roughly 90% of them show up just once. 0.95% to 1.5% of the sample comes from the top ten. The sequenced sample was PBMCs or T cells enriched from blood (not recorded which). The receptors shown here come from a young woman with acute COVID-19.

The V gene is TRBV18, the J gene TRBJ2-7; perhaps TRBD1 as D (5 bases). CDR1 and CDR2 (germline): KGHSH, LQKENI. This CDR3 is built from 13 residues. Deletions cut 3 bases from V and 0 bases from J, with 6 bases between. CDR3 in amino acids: CASSPTASYEQYF. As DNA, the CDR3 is TGTGCCAGCTCACCGACAGCCTCCTACGAGCAGTACTTC.

As DNA, the CDR3 is TGTGCCAGCAGTTCCCGGGTCCCCTATAATTCACCCCTCCACTTT. Its translation: CASSSRVPYNSPLHF. This chain uses TRBV6-5 with TRBJ1-6; D is unresolved. The V end was cut by 4 bases, the J end by 2 bases, with 9 bases between. This CDR3 has 15 residues. Per germline, CDR1 MNHEY and CDR2 SVGAGI.

This chain's CDR3 is CAWRKIGQVLGNTIYF. CDR3 DNA: TGTGCCTGGAGAAAGATAGGACAGGTTCTGGGAAACACCATATATTTT. V usage is TRBV30 and J usage is TRBJ1-3; 7 bases are a match to TRBD1. CDR3 length: 16 residues. V was pared by 3 bases and J by 4 bases, with 12 bases of the junction left unmatched. The germline CDR1 and CDR2 sequences are GTSNPN and SVGIG (reference sequence). The full variable domain, with the rest looked up from reference TRBV30 and TRBJ1-3, is SQTIHQWPATLVQPVGSPLSLECTVEGTSNPNLYWYRQAAGRGLQLLFYSVGIGQISSEVPQNLSASRPQDRQFILSSKKLLLSDSGFYLCAWRKIGQVLGNTIYFGEGSWLTVV.

The CDR3 sequence: CASRGTGGGNEQFF. DNA of the CDR3: TGTGCCAGCAGAGGGACAGGGGGCGGGAATGAGCAGTTCTTC. The V gene is TRBV6-5, the J gene TRBJ2-1; 12 bases map to TRBD1. In germline, CDR1 is MNHEY, CDR2 SVGAGI. The junction had 4 bases not matched to a gene; V was cut back by 6 bases and J by 7 bases. The CDR3 loop spans 14 amino acids.

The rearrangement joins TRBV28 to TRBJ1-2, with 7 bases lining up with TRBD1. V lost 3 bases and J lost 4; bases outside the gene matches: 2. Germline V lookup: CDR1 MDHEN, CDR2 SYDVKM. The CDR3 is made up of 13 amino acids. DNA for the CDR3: TGTGCCAGCAGTTTGGGACAGCTCTATGGCTACACCTTC. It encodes CASSLGQLYGYTF.

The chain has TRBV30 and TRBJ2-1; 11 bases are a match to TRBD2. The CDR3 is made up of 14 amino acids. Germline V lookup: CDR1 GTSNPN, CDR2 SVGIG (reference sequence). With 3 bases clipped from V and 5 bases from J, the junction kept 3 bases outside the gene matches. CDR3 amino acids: CAWRGTSGDNEQFF. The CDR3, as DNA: TGTGCCTGGAGGGGGACTAGCGGAGACAATGAGCAGTTCTTC.

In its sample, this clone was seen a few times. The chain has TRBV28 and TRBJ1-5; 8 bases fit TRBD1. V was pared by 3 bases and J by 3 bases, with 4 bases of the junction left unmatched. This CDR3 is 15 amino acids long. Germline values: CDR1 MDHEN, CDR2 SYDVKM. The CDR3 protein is CASSLATGVNQPQHF. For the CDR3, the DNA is TGTGCCAGCAGTTTGGCGACAGGGGTCAATCAGCCCCAGCATTTT. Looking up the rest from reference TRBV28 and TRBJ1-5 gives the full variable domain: DVKVTQSSRYLVKRTGEKVFLECVQDMDHENMFWYRQDPGLGLRLIYFSYDVKMKEKGDIPEGYSVSREKKERFSLILESASTNQTSMYLCASSLATGVNQPQHFGDGTRLSIL.

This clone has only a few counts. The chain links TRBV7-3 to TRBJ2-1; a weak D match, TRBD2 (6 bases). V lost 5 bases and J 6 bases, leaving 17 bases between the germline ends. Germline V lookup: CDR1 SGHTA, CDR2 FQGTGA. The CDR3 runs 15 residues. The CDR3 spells CASSPGRSAGNEQFF. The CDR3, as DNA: TGTGCCAGCAGCCCCGGGAGATCGGCCGGCAATGAGCAGTTCTTC. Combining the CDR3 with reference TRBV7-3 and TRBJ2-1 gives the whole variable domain GAGVSQTPSNKVTEKGKYVELRCDPISGHTALYWYRQSLGQGPEFLIYFQGTGAADDSGLPNDRFFAVRPEGSVSTLKIQRTERGDSAVYLCASSPGRSAGNEQFFGPGTRLTVL.

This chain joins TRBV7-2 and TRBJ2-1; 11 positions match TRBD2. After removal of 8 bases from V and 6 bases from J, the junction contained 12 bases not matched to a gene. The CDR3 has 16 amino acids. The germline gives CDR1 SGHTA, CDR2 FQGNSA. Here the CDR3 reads CASAQGRLAGGNEQFF. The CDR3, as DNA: TGTGCCAGCGCCCAAGGGAGGCTAGCGGGAGGCAATGAGCAGTTCTTC.

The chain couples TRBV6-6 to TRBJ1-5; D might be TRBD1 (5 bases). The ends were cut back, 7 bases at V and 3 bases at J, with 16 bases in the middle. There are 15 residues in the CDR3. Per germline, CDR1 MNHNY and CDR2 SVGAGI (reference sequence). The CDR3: CASTMGGSNNQPQHF. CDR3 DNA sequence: TGTGCCAGCACCATGGGGGGGTCTAACAATCAGCCCCAGCATTTT.

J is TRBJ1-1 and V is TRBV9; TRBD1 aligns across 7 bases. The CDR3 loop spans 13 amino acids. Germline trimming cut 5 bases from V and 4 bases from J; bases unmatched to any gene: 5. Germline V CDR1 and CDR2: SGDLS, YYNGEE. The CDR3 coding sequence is TGTGCCAGCAGTTTTACAGGGGTCACTGAAGCTTTCTTT. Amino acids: CASSFTGVTEAFF.

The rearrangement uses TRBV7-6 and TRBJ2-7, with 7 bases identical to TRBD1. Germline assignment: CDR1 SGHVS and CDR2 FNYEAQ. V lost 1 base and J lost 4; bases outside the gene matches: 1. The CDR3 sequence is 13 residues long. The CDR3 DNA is TGTGCCAGCAGCTTAGAGACAGGGTACGAGCAGTACTTC. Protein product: CASSLETGYEQYF. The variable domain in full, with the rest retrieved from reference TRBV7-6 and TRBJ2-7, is GAGVSQSPRYKVTKRGQDVALRCDPISGHVSLYWYRQALGQGPEFLTYFNYEAQQDKSGLPNDRFSAERPEGSISTLTIQRTEQRDSAMYRCASSLETGYEQYFGPGTRLTVT.

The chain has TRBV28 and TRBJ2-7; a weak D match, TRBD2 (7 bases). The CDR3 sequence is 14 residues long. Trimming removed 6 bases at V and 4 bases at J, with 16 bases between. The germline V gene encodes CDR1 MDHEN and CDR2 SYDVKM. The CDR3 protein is CASSESGGGYEQYF. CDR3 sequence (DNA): TGTGCCAGCAGCGAGTCGGGGGGCGGGTACGAGCAGTACTTC.

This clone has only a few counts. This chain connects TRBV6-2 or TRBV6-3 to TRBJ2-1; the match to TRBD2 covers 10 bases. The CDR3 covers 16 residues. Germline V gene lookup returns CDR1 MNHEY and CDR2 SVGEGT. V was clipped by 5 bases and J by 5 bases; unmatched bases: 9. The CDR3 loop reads CASSRLLAGNNNEQFF. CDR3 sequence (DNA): TGTGCCAGCAGTCGCCTACTAGCGGGGAACAACAATGAGCAGTTCTTC.

CDR3: CASSLVDLPGTANTEAFF. The CDR3 nucleotides are TGCGCCAGCAGCTTGGTCGATCTCCCCGGGACAGCGAACACTGAAGCTTTCTTT. The chain employs TRBV5-1 and TRBJ1-1, with 7 nucleotides matching TRBD1. V shed 0 bases and J 1 base; nucleotides not matched to a gene: 12. The CDR3 contains 18 residues. Germline CDR1 is SGHRS and CDR2 is YFSETQ.

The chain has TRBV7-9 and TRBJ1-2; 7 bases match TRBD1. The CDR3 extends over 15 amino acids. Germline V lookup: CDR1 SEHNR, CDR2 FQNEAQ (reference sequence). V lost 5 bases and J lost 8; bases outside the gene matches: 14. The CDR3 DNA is TGTGCCAGCAGCCTCACAGGGGTAGCGGTGGAAGGCTACACCTTC. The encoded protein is CASSLTGVAVEGYTF.

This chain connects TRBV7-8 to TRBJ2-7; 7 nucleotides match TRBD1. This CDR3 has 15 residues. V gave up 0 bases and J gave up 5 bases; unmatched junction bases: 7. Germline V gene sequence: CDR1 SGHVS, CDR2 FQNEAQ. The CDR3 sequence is CASSLATGMVDEQYF. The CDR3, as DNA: TGTGCCAGCAGCTTAGCGACAGGGATGGTCGACGAGCAGTACTTC.

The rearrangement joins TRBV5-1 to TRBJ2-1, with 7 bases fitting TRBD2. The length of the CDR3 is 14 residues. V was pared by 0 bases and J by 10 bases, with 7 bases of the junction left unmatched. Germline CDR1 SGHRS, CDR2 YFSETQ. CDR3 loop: CASSLDRGGREQFF. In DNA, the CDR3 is TGCGCCAGCAGCTTGGATCGGGGAGGGCGGGAGCAGTTCTTC.

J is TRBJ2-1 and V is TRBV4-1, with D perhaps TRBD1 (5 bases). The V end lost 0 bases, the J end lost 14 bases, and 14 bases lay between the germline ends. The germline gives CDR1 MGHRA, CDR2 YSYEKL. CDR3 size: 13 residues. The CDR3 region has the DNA TGCGCCAGCAGCCAAGAAAACACGGCAGGGAAGTTCTTC. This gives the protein CASSQENTAGKFF.

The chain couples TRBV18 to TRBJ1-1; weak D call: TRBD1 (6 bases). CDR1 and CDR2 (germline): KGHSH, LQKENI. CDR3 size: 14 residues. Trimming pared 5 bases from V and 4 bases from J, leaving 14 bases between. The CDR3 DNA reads TGTGCCAGCTCAGGTCGTCCCAGGGGCACTGAAGCTTTCTTT. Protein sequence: CASSGRPRGTEAFF.

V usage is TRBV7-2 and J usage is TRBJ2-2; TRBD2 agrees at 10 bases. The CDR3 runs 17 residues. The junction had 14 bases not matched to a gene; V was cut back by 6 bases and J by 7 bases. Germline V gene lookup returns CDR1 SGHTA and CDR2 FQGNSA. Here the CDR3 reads CASSPAGLAGVLGELFF. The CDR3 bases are TGTGCCAGCAGTCCGGCGGGGCTAGCGGGAGTTCTCGGGGAGCTGTTTTTT.

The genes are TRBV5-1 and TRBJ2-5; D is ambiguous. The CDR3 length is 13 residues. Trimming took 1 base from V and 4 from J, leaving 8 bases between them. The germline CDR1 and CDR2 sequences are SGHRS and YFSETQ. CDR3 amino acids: CASSLSLRETQYF. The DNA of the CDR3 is TGCGCCAGCAGCTTGAGTTTGAGAGAGACCCAGTACTTC.